This T cell receptor (beta chain) is from a study of T cells of healthy individuals. TCRdb re-derived calls from the 5' RACE reads in MiXCR, one entry per CDR3 protein. The repertoire holds roughly 76,000 distinct CDR3 sequences, with roughly 5.1% as singletons. V gave up 4 bases and J gave up 2 bases, with 7 bases separating them. Germline V CDR1 and CDR2: SGHTA, FQGNSA. CDR3 length equals 13 residues. The V call is TRBV7-2, the J call TRBJ2-3, with D unclear. This receptor was taken from a female donor in good health. CDR3 in amino acids: CASSSSVTDTQYF. The CDR3, as DNA: TGTGCCAGCAGCTCGTCCGTCACAGATACGCAGTATTTT.